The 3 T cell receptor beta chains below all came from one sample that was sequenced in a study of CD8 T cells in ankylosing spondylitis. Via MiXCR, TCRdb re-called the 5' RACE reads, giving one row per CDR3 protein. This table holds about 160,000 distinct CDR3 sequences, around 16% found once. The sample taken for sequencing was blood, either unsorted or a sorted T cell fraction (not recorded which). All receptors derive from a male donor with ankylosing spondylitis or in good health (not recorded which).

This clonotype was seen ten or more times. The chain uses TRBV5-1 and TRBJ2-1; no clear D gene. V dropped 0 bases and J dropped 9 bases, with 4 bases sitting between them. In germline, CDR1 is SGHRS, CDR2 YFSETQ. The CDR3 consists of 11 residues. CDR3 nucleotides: TGCGCCAGCAGCTTGGATGTTGAGCAGTTCTTC. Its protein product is CASSLDVEQFF.

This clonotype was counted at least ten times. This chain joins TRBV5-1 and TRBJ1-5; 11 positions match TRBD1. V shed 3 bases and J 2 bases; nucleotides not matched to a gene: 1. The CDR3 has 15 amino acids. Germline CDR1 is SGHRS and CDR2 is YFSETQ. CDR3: CASSWTGGGNQPQHF. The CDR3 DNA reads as TGCGCCAGCAGCTGGACAGGGGGCGGCAATCAGCCCCAGCATTTT.

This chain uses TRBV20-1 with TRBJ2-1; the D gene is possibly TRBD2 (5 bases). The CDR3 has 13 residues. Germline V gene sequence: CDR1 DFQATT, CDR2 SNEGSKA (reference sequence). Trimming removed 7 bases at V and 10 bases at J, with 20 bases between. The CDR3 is CSGLAGGSLEQFF. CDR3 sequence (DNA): TGCAGTGGTCTCGCGGGTGGGTCTCTGGAGCAGTTCTTC.